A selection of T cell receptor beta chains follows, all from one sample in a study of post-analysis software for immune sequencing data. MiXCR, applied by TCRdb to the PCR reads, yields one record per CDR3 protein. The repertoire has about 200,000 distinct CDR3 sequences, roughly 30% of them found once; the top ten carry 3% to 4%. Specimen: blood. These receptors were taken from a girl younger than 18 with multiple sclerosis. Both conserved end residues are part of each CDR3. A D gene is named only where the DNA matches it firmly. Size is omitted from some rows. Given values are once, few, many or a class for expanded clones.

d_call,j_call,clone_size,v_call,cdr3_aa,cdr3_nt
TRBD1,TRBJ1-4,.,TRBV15,CATSPTTGALRFF,TGTGCCACCAGCCCGACAACAGGGGCTCTACGGTTTTTT
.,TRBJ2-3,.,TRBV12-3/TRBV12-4,CASRTADAQYF,TGTGCCAGCCGGACTGCAGATGCGCAGTATTTT
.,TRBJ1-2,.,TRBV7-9,CASSLGQDPRGYGYTF,TGTGCCAGCAGCTTAGGTCAGGACCCGAGAGGCTATGGCTACACCTTC
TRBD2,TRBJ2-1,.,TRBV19,CATAMGPSGGNYNEQFF,TGTGCCACCGCGATGGGGCCTAGCGGGGGAAACTACAATGAGCAGTTCTTC
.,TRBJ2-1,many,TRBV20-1,CSARSLGWRGEDNEQFF,TGCAGTGCTAGATCGCTGGGTTGGCGGGGAGAGGACAATGAGCAGTTCTTC
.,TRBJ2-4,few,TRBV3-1,CASSQGVQDKAKNIQYF,TGTGCCAGCAGCCAAGGGGTCCAAGACAAAGCCAAAAACATTCAGTACTTC
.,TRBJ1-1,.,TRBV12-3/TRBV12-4,CASSPQWNTEAFF,TGTGCCAGCAGCCCGCAGTGGAACACTGAAGCTTTCTTT
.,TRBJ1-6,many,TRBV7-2,CASSLGGISSYNSPLHF,TGTGCCAGCAGCTTAGGAGGGATTAGCTCCTATAATTCACCCCTCCACTTT
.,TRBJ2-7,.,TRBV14,CASSQVKTPTYEQYF,TGTGCCAGCAGCCAAGTTAAGACCCCTACCTACGAGCAGTACTTC
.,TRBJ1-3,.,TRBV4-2,CASSQDFEGNTIYF,TGTGCCAGCAGCCAAGATTTCGAGGGAAACACCATATATTTT
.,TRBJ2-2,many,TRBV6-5,CASSYQMGTNTGELFF,TGTGCCAGCAGTTACCAAATGGGGACGAACACCGGGGAGCTGTTTTTT
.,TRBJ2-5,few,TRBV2,CASKQGGETQYF,TGTGCCAGCAAGCAGGGGGGGGAGACCCAGTACTTC
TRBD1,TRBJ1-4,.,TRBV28,CASSGDRAAGEKLFF,TGTGCCAGCAGTGGGGACAGGGCGGCTGGTGAAAAACTGTTTTTT
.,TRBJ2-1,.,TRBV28,CASSLSVRDEQFF,TGTGCCAGCAGTTTATCCGTCAGGGATGAGCAGTTCTTC
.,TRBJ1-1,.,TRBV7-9,CASLKTGGPEAFF,TGTGCCAGCCTAAAGACAGGTGGCCCTGAAGCTTTCTTT
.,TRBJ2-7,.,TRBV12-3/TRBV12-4,CASSFISGYEQYF,TGTGCCAGCAGTTTTATAAGTGGGTACGAGCAGTACTTC
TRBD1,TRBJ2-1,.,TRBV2,CASGHTGTGIYNEQFF,TGTGCCAGCGGCCACACCGGGACAGGGATCTACAATGAGCAGTTCTTC
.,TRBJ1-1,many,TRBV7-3,CASSLYPGSTEAFF,TGTGCCAGCAGCTTATATCCAGGGAGCACTGAAGCTTTCTTT
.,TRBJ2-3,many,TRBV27,CASSRIADTQYF,TGTGCCAGCAGTCGTATCGCAGATACGCAGTATTTT
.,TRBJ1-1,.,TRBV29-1,CSVEAGSTEAFF,TGCAGCGTTGAAGCGGGGAGCACTGAAGCTTTCTTT
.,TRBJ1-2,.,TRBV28,CASSLGGTRTYGYTF,TGTGCCAGCAGCTTAGGGGGGACGCGCACCTATGGCTACACCTTC
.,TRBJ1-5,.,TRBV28,CASSLVVEGGQPQHF,TGTGCCAGCAGTTTAGTCGTTGAGGGCGGGCAGCCCCAGCATTTT
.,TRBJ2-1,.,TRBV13,CASSLGAPAYNEQFF,TGTGCCAGCAGCTTAGGGGCGCCCGCCTACAATGAGCAGTTCTTC
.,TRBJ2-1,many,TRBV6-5,CASSNQRNEQFF,TGTGCCAGCAGTAACCAGCGCAATGAGCAGTTCTTC
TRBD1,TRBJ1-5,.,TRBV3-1,CASSQGTGSNQLQHF,TGTGCCAGCAGCCAAGGGACAGGGAGCAATCAGCTCCAGCATTTT
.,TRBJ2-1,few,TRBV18,CASSPSFSQLEQFF,TGTGCCAGCTCACCGAGTTTTAGCCAATTGGAGCAGTTCTTC
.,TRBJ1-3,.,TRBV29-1,CSAGQSSGNTIYF,TGCAGCGCTGGACAGTCCTCTGGAAACACCATATATTTT
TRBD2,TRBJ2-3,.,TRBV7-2,CASSYSGALSTDTQYF,TGTGCCAGCAGCTATAGCGGGGCGCTCAGCACAGATACGCAGTATTTT
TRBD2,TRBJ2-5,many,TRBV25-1,CASSAGGQETQYF,TGTGCCAGCAGTGCGGGGGGCCAAGAGACCCAGTACTTC
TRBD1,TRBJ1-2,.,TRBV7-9,CASSSPGSRTGRDGYTF,TGTGCCAGCAGCTCCCCTGGCTCGAGGACAGGGAGAGATGGCTACACCTTC
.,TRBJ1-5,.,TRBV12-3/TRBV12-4,CASSLLGSQPQHF,TGTGCCAGCAGTTTATTGGGGTCTCAGCCCCAGCATTTT
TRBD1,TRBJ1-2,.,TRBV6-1,CASSEGQGEGYTF,TGTGCCAGCAGTGAAGGACAGGGGGAAGGCTACACCTTC
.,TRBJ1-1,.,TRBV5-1,CASSFTGIYRDTEAFF,TGCGCCAGCAGCTTTACAGGGATCTACAGGGACACTGAAGCTTTCTTT
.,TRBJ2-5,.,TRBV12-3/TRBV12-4,CASSLSVGGFETRYF,TGTGCCAGCAGTCTCTCGGTAGGGGGGTTCGAGACCCGGTACTTC
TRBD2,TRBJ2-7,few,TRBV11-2,CASSLEAGTSGRYF,TGTGCCAGCAGCTTAGAGGCCGGGACTAGCGGGAGGTACTTC
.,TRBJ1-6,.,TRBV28,CASSTTRPRGSPLHF,TGTGCCAGCAGTACCACACGGCCTCGAGGTTCACCCCTCCACTTT
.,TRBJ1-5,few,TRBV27,CASSPAGYSNQPQHF,TGTGCCAGCAGTCCAGCAGGTTATAGCAATCAGCCCCAGCATTTT
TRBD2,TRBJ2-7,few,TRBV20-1,CSACHPLAGGDEQYF,TGCAGTGCCTGCCACCCCCTAGCGGGGGGCGACGAGCAGTACTTC
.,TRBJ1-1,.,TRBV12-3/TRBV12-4,CASSRGGGEVFF,TGTGCCAGCAGCCGGGGGGGAGGTGAAGTTTTCTTT
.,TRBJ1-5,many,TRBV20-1,CSAQQGNQPQHF,TGCAGTGCTCAACAGGGAAATCAGCCCCAGCATTTT
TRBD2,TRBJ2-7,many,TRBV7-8,CASSSQHGGGYYEQYF,TGTGCCAGCAGCTCGCAACACGGGGGGGGGTACTACGAGCAGTACTTC
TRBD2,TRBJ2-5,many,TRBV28,CASSLGAVAGLQETQYF,TGTGCCAGCAGTTTAGGGGCCGTAGCGGGACTCCAAGAGACCCAGTACTTC
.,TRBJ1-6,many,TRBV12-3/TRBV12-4,CASSLGPGYNSPLHF,TGTGCCAGCAGTTTAGGCCCAGGGTATAATTCACCCCTCCACTTT
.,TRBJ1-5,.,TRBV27,CASNCNSNQPQHF,TGTGCCAGCAATTGTAACAGCAATCAGCCCCAGCATTTT
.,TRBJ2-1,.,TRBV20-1,CSAGDPRLGNSEQFF,TGCAGTGCTGGTGATCCTAGATTAGGCAACAGTGAGCAGTTCTTC
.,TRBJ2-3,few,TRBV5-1,CASSPTPDDTQYF,TGCGCCAGCAGCCCTACCCCGGACGATACGCAGTATTTT
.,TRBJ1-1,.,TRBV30,CAWSVGSVRTEAFF,TGTGCCTGGAGTGTTGGGAGCGTAAGGACTGAAGCTTTCTTT
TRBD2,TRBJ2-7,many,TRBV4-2,CASSREPTTRLAGGPGYF,TGTGCCAGCAGCCGAGAACCCACAACCCGACTAGCGGGAGGCCCCGGGTACTTC
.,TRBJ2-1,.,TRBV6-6,CASSSHDTYNEQFF,TGTGCCAGCAGTTCCCACGACACCTACAATGAGCAGTTCTTC
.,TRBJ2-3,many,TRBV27,CASSLKGSPDTQYF,TGTGCCAGCAGTTTAAAGGGCAGCCCAGATACGCAGTATTTT